This T cell receptor beta chain was identified during a study of shared clonotypes between healthy human individuals. Study-level findings and limits: Some naive CD4 clonotypes, roughly 4.7%, turned up in common across a few donors. All-four-donor shared clonotypes had higher generation probabilities than non-shared clonotypes did. Rarefaction gave evidence that sorted-subset sequencing remained incomplete despite large depth.

TCRdb's table, derived via immunoSEQ multiplex PCR, lists solely in-frame clones and lacks some. The sample carries 2 million to 3 million clones, roughly 93% recorded once. CDR3 length equals 13 residues. Trimming removed 6 bases from V and 1 base from J; junction bases left unmatched: 1. CDR1 is SGHRS and CDR2 is YFSETQ in the germline V gene. To note about this clone: What it recognizes is unknown.

Researchers partitioned CD4+ cells into CD45RA+ naive and CD45RA-negative memory subsets. The chain employs TRBV5-1 and TRBJ2-3; 8 bases are shared with TRBD1. Sample: naive CD4+ T cells from PBMCs. This sample's subset: CD45RA+ positively selected. The receptor comes from a young man in good health. Some clones in this sample may be carry-over from other donors' samples. DNA for the CDR3: TGCGCCAGCAAACAGGGGGGCACAGATACGCAGTATTTT. Translated, it gives CASKQGGTDTQYF. Full variable domain (outside the CDR3, taken from reference TRBV5-1 and TRBJ2-3): KAGVTQTPRYLIKTRGQQVTLSCSPISGHRSVSWYQQTPGQGLQFLFEYFSETQRNKGNFPGRFSGRQFSNSRSEMNVSTLELGDSALYLCASKQGGTDTQYFGPGTRLTVL.